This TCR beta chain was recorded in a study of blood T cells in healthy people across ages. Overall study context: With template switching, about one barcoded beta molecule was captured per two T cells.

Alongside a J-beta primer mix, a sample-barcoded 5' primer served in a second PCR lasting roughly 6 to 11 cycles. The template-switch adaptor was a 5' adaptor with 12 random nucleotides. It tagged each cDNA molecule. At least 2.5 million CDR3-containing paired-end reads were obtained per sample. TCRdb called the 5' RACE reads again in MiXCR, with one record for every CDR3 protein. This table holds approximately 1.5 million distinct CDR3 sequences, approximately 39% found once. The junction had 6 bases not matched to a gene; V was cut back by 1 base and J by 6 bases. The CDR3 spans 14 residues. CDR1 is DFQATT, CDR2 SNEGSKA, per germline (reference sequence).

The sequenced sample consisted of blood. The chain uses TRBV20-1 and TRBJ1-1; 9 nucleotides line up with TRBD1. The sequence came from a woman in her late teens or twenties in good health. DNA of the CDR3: TGCAGTGCTAGAGGGGCGGACAGGGGCTCTGAAGCTTTCTTT. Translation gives CSARGADRGSEAFF.